Each of the 31 T cell receptor beta chains below was sequenced from the same sample in a study of CD8+CD57+ T cells in acquired aplastic anemia. Using genomic DNA as the template, TCR beta VDJ and CDR3 profiling was carried out. From the reads, TCRdb called clonotypes with MiXCR, one entry per CDR3 protein. Among around 290,000 distinct CDR3 sequences listed, roughly 59% were seen once. CD8+CD57+ cell expansion, shown by flow cytometry, had occurred in the patients selected for sequencing. Source material: sorted CD4+, CD8+, or CD8+CD57+ T cells (not recorded which) from PBMCs. The receptors come from a human donor with aplastic anemia.

This clonotype came up once. This rearrangement joins TRBV19 to TRBJ1-1; 8 nucleotides align to TRBD1. This CDR3 has 13 residues. V was clipped by 8 bases and J by 0 bases; unmatched bases: 2. Germline CDR1 is LNHDA and CDR2 is SQIVND (reference sequence). The CDR3 region has the DNA TGTGCCAGTGGGACAGGCATGAACACTGAAGCTTTCTTT. Amino acid sequence: CASGTGMNTEAFF.

V gene TRBV5-1 combines with J gene TRBJ2-3; a weak D match, TRBD1 (5 bases). The CDR3 is 14 residues long. Deletions cut 4 bases from V and 1 base from J, with 10 bases between. Germline V lookup: CDR1 SGHRS, CDR2 YFSETQ. CDR3 loop: CASSQVGRTDTQYF. CDR3 bases: TGCGCCAGCAGCCAGGTGGGGCGCACAGATACGCAGTATTTT.

Only a few counts were recorded for this clonotype. The CDR3 DNA sequence: TGTGCCACCAGTGACGCCTCCCAGGGGCCTGGAAACACCATATATTTT. Protein sequence: CATSDASQGPGNTIYF. The V and J genes are TRBV24-1 and TRBJ1-3, with D possibly being TRBD1 (6 bases). V was trimmed by 4 bases and J by 2 bases, leaving 14 bases between them. Germline V CDR1 and CDR2: KGHDR, SFDVKD. The CDR3 spans 16 residues.

The chain uses TRBV20-1 and TRBJ2-2, with D perhaps matching TRBD1 or TRBD2 (5 bases each). Germline lookup yields CDR1 DFQATT and CDR2 SNEGSKA (reference sequence). Trimming removed 1 base at V and 6 bases at J, with 12 bases between. This CDR3 has 14 residues. In DNA form, the CDR3 reads TGCAGTGCTAGAGTTGGGGGAGACGCCGGGGAGCTGTTTTTT. This encodes CSARVGGDAGELFF.

The rearrangement uses TRBV7-6 and TRBJ1-5; perhaps TRBD1 as D (6 bases). This CDR3 has 13 residues. V was cut by 3 bases and J by 7 bases, with 10 bases left in between. Germline loops: CDR1 SGHVS, CDR2 FNYEAQ. CDR3 bases: TGTGCCAGCAGCTTGGGGGCTGAGCAGCCCCAGCATTTT. Translating it yields CASSLGAEQPQHF.

V and J are TRBV25-1 and TRBJ2-5; the match to TRBD2 covers 7 bases. The CDR3 is made up of 13 amino acids. Germline V lookup: CDR1 MGHDK, CDR2 SYGVNS. V was clipped by 3 bases and J by 7 bases; unmatched bases: 5. The DNA for the CDR3 is TGTGCCAGCAGTGAGGCGGGGAGGGGGACCCAGTACTTC. This translates into CASSEAGRGTQYF.

V gene TRBV7-3 combines with J gene TRBJ2-1, with a tentative D call TRBD2 (5 bases). Trimming removed 3 bases at V and 1 base at J, with 19 bases between. Germline V lookup: CDR1 SGHTA, CDR2 FQGTGA. The CDR3 runs to 18 residues. The CDR3 loop is CASSLGIAAVGSYNEQFF. The CDR3 region has the DNA TGTGCCAGCAGCTTGGGTATTGCAGCGGTTGGATCCTACAATGAGCAGTTCTTC.

On this clonotype itself: A much larger clone differs from this one at a single base, so this may be a read error. V is TRBV6-1 and J is TRBJ1-4; D uncertain. From germline, CDR1 is MNHNS and CDR2 SASEGT. The CDR3 spans 13 residues. The CDR3 DNA reads as TGTGCCAGCAGTGACAGGCAGAATGAAGAACTGTTTTTT. Protein: CASSDRQNEELFF.

The chain is built from TRBV10-3 and TRBJ2-1; TRBD2 might be the D (5 bases). This CDR3 contains 18 residues. V lost 0 bases to trimming and J lost 2 bases, with 17 bases between them. Germline V gene sequence: CDR1 ENHRY, CDR2 SYGVKD. The CDR3 bases are TGTGCCATCAGTGAGTCGACATTAGTAGCGAATACCTACAATGAGCAGTTCTTC. It yields the protein CAISESTLVANTYNEQFF.

The DNA of the CDR3 is TGTGCCAGTACAGGGATAGGGGATACGCAGTATTTT. It yields the protein CASTGIGDTQYF. The chain couples TRBV19 to TRBJ2-3; D may be TRBD1 (5 bases). This CDR3 comprises 12 residues. Germline CDR1 LNHDA, CDR2 SQIVND (reference sequence). Between the trimmed V and J ends, which lost 7 bases and 6 bases, there was a span of 11 bases.

This clonotype was seen more than once but under ten times. The CDR3 DNA reads TGTGCCAGCAGCTCACCGGGACAGGAGTCCCAGTACTTC. This translates into CASSSPGQESQYF. The chain combines TRBV7-2 with TRBJ2-5, with 8 nucleotides matching TRBD1. Germline CDR1 and CDR2: SGHTA and FQGNSA. CDR3 length equals 13 residues. V gave up 4 bases and J gave up 9 bases; unmatched junction bases: 7. The whole variable domain, remainder taken from reference TRBV7-2 and TRBJ2-5, is GAGVSQSPSNKVTEKGKDVELRCDPISGHTALYWYRQSLGQGLEFLIYFQGNSAPDKSGLPSDRFSAERTGGSVSTLTIQRTQQEDSAVYLCASSSPGQESQYFGPGTRLLVL.

In its sample, this clonotype was seen many times. The chain couples TRBV6-6 to TRBJ2-2; D call uncertain. CDR1 and CDR2 (germline): MNHNY, SVGAGI (reference sequence). The V and J ends lost 5 bases and 5 bases respectively, with 9 bases between them. The CDR3 sequence is 13 residues long. The CDR3 DNA follows: TGTGCCAGCAGTCACGTGGGGACCGGGGAGCTGTTTTTT. Translated, it gives CASSHVGTGELFF.

The chain carries TRBV7-2 and TRBJ2-7, with D possibly matching TRBD2 (5 bases). V was shortened by 7 bases and J by 4 bases, with 14 bases between the two germline ends. This CDR3 is 13 amino acids long. From germline, CDR1 is SGHTA and CDR2 FQGNSA. CDR3 sequence: CASTLVEGYEQYF. DNA of the CDR3: TGTGCCAGCACCCTGGTAGAGGGTTACGAGCAGTACTTC.

In this sample, this clonotype turned up a few times. The genes are TRBV7-9 and TRBJ2-7; 12 positions agree with TRBD2. In germline, CDR1 is SEHNR, CDR2 FQNEAQ (reference sequence). The V and J ends lost 3 bases and 1 base, in that order; junction bases with no gene match: 7. The CDR3 extends over 17 amino acids. CDR3 in DNA: TGTGCCAGCAGCTTTTTGGGAGGACTAGCGGGGTCCTACGAGCAGTACTTC. Encoded protein: CASSFLGGLAGSYEQYF.

The V and J genes are TRBV7-2 and TRBJ2-7; 7 bases line up with TRBD1. V trimming: 4 bases; J trimming: 3 bases; junction bases outside the gene matches: 9. Germline CDR1 reads SGHTA; CDR2 reads FQGNSA. The CDR3 loop spans 15 amino acids. The CDR3 sequence: CASSSWTGGRYEQYF. The CDR3 region has the DNA TGTGCCAGCAGCTCCTGGACAGGAGGACGCTACGAGCAGTACTTC.

The genes are TRBV5-4 and TRBJ2-5, with 8 positions matching TRBD2. The CDR3 covers 15 residues. In germline, CDR1 is SGHNT, CDR2 YYREEE (reference sequence). V lost 1 base to trimming and J lost 4 bases; unmatched junction nucleotides: 6. The CDR3 region is CASSLRAGEGETQYF. The CDR3 DNA sequence: TGTGCCAGCAGCTTGAGAGCGGGGGAGGGAGAGACCCAGTACTTC.

This clonotype was picked up a small number of times. The chain is built from TRBV7-8 and TRBJ2-5; the match to TRBD2 covers 7 bases. Looked up from germline, CDR1 is SGHVS and CDR2 is FQNEAQ. There are 14 residues in the CDR3. The junction had 5 bases not matched to a gene; V was cut back by 5 bases and J by 2 bases. The CDR3 DNA follows: TGTGCCAGCAGCCCGAGCGGGACTCAAGAGACCCAGTACTTC. Its protein product is CASSPSGTQETQYF. The full variable domain, rest sourced from reference TRBV7-8 and TRBJ2-5, is GAGVSQSPRYKVAKRGQDVALRCDPISGHVSLFWYQQALGQGPEFLTYFQNEAQLDKSGLPSDRFFAERPEGSVSTLKIQRTQQEDSAVYLCASSPSGTQETQYFGPGTRLLVL.

This chain joins TRBV9 and TRBJ1-2; D is unresolved. Trimming cost V 0 bases and J 4 bases, with 13 bases left between them. Germline loops: CDR1 SGDLS, CDR2 YYNGEE. The CDR3 is 15 amino acids. The CDR3 DNA sequence: TGTGCCAGCAGCGTAGAGGTCGGTCCAAGCTATGGCTACACCTTC. Translating gives CASSVEVGPSYGYTF.

This clonotype was counted a few times. The chain joins TRBV10-3 to TRBJ1-5; D is uncertain. Deletions cut 3 bases from V and 2 bases from J, with 2 bases between. The CDR3 consists of 12 residues. The germline V gene has CDR1 ENHRY and CDR2 SYGVKD. The DNA of the CDR3 is TGTGCCATCAGTGATGGCAATCAGCCCCAGCATTTT. It specifies CAISDGNQPQHF.

This clonotype appeared a few times. This chain uses TRBV7-8 with TRBJ1-1; a weak D match, TRBD1 (6 bases). The germline V and J ends were trimmed by 8 bases and 0 bases, with 16 bases remaining between them. CDR3 length equals 15 residues. Germline-derived CDR1 and CDR2 are SGHVS and FQNEAQ. CDR3 region: CASCRGTSMNTEAFF. The CDR3 DNA sequence: TGTGCCAGCTGTAGGGGGACAAGCATGAACACTGAAGCTTTCTTT.

The gene calls are TRBV7-9 and TRBJ2-3, with 10 nucleotides matching TRBD1. Germline V gene lookup returns CDR1 SEHNR and CDR2 FQNEAQ (reference sequence). The CDR3 has 18 amino acids. Trimming cost V 5 bases and J 0 bases; bases outside gene matches: 11. The CDR3 DNA follows: TGTGCCAGCAGCGGGGGTTGGGACAGGGGAATGAGCACAGATACGCAGTATTTT. Its translation: CASSGGWDRGMSTDTQYF.

J is TRBJ1-6 and V is TRBV7-6; the match to TRBD1 covers 7 bases. J lost 2 bases, V lost 5 bases, and 6 bases had no gene match. Looked up from germline, CDR1 is SGHVS and CDR2 is FNYEAQ. The CDR3 consists of 16 residues. CDR3 in amino acids: CASSQRTGAYNSPLHF. The DNA of the CDR3 is TGTGCCAGCAGCCAGCGGACAGGAGCCTATAATTCACCCCTCCACTTT.

The rearrangement joins TRBV10-1 to TRBJ1-4; the D is unclear. In germline, CDR1 is WNHNN, CDR2 SYGVQD (reference sequence). V was trimmed by 0 bases and J by 3 bases, leaving 8 bases between them. The CDR3 totals 15 residues. The DNA for the CDR3 is TGCGCCAGCAGTGAGTCGATAATCCCTAATGAAAAACTGTTTTTT. Its protein product is CASSESIIPNEKLFF.

The CDR3 nucleotides read TGTGCCAGCAGCCTCCTCAGGGACGGCTACACCTTC. This encodes CASSLLRDGYTF. The chain combines TRBV5-5 with TRBJ1-2, with TRBD1 as a possible D gene (5 bases). The CDR3 totals 12 residues. Germline V CDR1 and CDR2: SGHKS, YYEKEE (reference sequence). With 4 bases removed from V and 8 bases from J, the gap between germline ends came to 12 bases.

A note on this clonotype: This may come from a read error, since a much larger clone is one base off. The chain links TRBV20-1 to TRBJ2-3; 15 bases fit TRBD2. The trim removed 3 bases at V and 2 bases at J, leaving 15 bases unmatched. Germline assignment: CDR1 DFQATT and CDR2 SNEGSKA (reference sequence). The CDR3 has 20 amino acids. The CDR3 region has the DNA TGCAGTGCTAGTGATCCCTACGGGACTAGCGGGGGGCGGTACACAGATACGCAGTATTTT. Its translation is CSASDPYGTSGGRYTDTQYF.

This clonotype was counted a few times. The gene calls are TRBV12-3 or TRBV12-4 and TRBJ1-5; TRBD1 is a possible D gene (5 bases). The CDR3 is 13 amino acids. V was shortened by 10 bases and J by 5 bases, with 15 bases between the two germline ends. The CDR3, as DNA: TGTGCCACCAGGGTCGGTAAGGATCAGCCCCAGCATTTT. It is translated as CATRVGKDQPQHF.

This clonotype was seen repeatedly, ten times or more. The genes are TRBV10-2 and TRBJ2-3; 11 bases map to TRBD2. This CDR3 has 17 amino acids. J lost 4 bases, V lost 6 bases, and 12 bases had no gene match. The germline gives CDR1 WSHSY, CDR2 SAAADI. The CDR3 region has the DNA TGCGCCAGCAGCCGTGAAGCCGGGACTAGCGGACCAGATACGCAGTATTTT. It yields the protein CASSREAGTSGPDTQYF.

The gene calls are TRBV19 and TRBJ2-2; 8 bases map to TRBD2. J gave up 6 bases and V 5 bases, and 8 bases lay outside the gene matches. The CDR3 loop spans 15 amino acids. Germline V lookup: CDR1 LNHDA, CDR2 SQIVND (reference sequence). This CDR3 reads CASSAGGARSGELFF. The DNA for the CDR3 is TGTGCCAGTAGTGCCGGGGGGGCCCGGTCCGGGGAGCTGTTTTTT.

As regards this clonotype: This may come from a read error, since a much larger clone is one base off. V and J are TRBV6-5 and TRBJ1-5, with D maybe TRBD1 (5 bases). Germline CDR1 and CDR2: MNHEY and SVGAGI. With 2 bases removed from V and 6 bases from J, the gap between germline ends came to 23 bases. The CDR3 runs to 18 residues. The CDR3 nucleotides read TGTGCCAGCAGTTACCAACCTCTGGACGGGGGAGGCACTCAGCCCCAGCATTTT. This sequence encodes CASSYQPLDGGGTQPQHF.

The gene calls are TRBV13 and TRBJ1-4, with D tentatively TRBD1 (5 bases). Trimming left V 10 bases short and J 8 bases short, with 17 bases between. The germline CDR1 and CDR2 sequences are PRHDT and FYEKMQ (reference sequence). The CDR3 sequence is 13 residues long. The DNA for the CDR3 is TGTGCCACGAGCGGGGCACCATCAGAAAAACTGTTTTTT. This translates into CATSGAPSEKLFF.

The rearrangement links TRBV24-1 to TRBJ2-7; 9 bases agree with TRBD1. Germline V gene data show CDR1 as KGHDR and CDR2 as SFDVKD. CDR3 length equals 14 residues. V dropped 5 bases and J dropped 5; count of bases not matched to a gene: 6. The CDR3 DNA follows: TGTGCCACCAGTGGCGGGACAGGGTACCACGAGCAGTACTTC. Translation: CATSGGTGYHEQYF.